The count of the clone carrying this T cell receptor (beta chain) is one. This sample was included in a study of control samples from healthy donors and cancer patients. Germline V gene data show CDR1 as MNHNS and CDR2 as SASEGT. Trimming removed 2 bases at V and 5 bases at J, with 17 bases between. The CDR3 spans 16 residues. The data were produced by immunoSEQ multiplex PCR, yet TCRdb's version contains in-frame clones alone and is incomplete. The sample has over 100,000 clones, 75% to 90% seen once. Sequencing used blood. This receptor was identified in a woman aged 50 to 60 in good health. J is TRBJ2-3 and V is TRBV6-1, with D perhaps TRBD2 (6 bases). As DNA, the CDR3 is TGTGCCAGCAGTGAATGGTATGGATCGGGAGAAGATACGCAGTATTTT. Protein: CASSEWYGSGEDTQYF.